This T cell receptor (beta chain) was sequenced during a study of T cells in localized non-small cell lung cancer. General study findings and limits: A median of approximately 50 of the top 100 tumor clones appeared in adjacent lung, which was paired and uninvolved. Tumor trailed uninvolved adjacent lung in T cell clonality, which peaked there. Sequencing was restricted to one tumor region; therefore, heterogeneity remains possible. Longer overall survival was associated with a higher density of T cells in the blood.

As concerns this clone: What it binds is unknown.

The ends lost 0 bases at V and 6 bases at J; junction bases unmatched: 6. Germline-derived CDR1 and CDR2 are SGHRS and YFSETQ. The length of the CDR3 is 15 residues. Measured with immunoSEQ multiplex PCR; TCRdb has only the in-frame clones, and not every one. The sample lists tens of thousands of clones; about 91% were seen once. The sequenced sample was peripheral blood mononuclear cells, obtained before any cancer treatment. This chain links TRBV5-1 with TRBJ2-1, with 7 bases matching TRBD1. The sequence was collected from a female donor of 60 years or more with stage II lung adenocarcinoma. This chain's CDR3 is CASSLENRQGNEQFF. The CDR3, as DNA: TGCGCCAGCAGCTTGGAAAATCGACAGGGCAATGAGCAGTTCTTC. Drawing the rest from reference TRBV5-1 and TRBJ2-1, the complete variable domain is KAGVTQTPRYLIKTRGQQVTLSCSPISGHRSVSWYQQTPGQGLQFLFEYFSETQRNKGNFPGRFSGRQFSNSRSEMNVSTLELGDSALYLCASSLENRQGNEQFFGPGTRLTVL.